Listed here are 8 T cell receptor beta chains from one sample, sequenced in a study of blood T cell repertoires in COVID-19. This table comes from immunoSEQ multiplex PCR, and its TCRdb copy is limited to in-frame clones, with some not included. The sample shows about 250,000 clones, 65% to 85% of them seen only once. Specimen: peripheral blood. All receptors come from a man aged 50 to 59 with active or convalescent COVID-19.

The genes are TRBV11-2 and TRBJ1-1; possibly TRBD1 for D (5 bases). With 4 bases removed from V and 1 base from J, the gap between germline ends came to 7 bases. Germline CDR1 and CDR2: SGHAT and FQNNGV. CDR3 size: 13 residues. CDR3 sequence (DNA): TGTGCCAGCAGCTGGGGCAGGAACACTGAAGCTTTCTTT. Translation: CASSWGRNTEAFF.

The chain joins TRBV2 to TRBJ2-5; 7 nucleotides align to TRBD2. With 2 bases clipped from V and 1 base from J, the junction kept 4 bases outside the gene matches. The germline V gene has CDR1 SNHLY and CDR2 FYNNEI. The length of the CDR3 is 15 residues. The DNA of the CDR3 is TGTGCCAGCAGTGAACGGGGGGACTTCCAAGAGACCCAGTACTTC. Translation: CASSERGDFQETQYF.

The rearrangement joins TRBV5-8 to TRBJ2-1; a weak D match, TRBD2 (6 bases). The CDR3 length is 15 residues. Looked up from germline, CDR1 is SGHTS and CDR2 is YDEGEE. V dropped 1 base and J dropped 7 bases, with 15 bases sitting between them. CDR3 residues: CASSLRVAVGNEQFF. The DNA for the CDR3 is TGTGCCAGCAGCTTGAGGGTAGCGGTCGGGAATGAGCAGTTCTTC. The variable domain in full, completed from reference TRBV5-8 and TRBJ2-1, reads EAGVTQSPTHLIKTRGQQATLRCSPISGHTSVYWYQQALGLGLQFLLWYDEGEERNRGNFPPRFSGRQFPNYSSELNVNALELEDSALYLCASSLRVAVGNEQFFGPGTRLTVL.

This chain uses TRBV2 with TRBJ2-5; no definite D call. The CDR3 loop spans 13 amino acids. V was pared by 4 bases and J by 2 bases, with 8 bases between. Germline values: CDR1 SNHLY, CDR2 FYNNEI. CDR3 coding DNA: TGTGCCAGCAGTGTTGGCGGTCAAGAGACCCAGTACTTC. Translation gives CASSVGGQETQYF.

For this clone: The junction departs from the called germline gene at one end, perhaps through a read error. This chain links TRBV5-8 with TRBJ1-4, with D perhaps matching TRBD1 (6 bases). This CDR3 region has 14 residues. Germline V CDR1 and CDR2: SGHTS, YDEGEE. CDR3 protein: CASPSGGGARKTVF. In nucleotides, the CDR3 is TGTGCCAGCCCTTCGGGTGGGGGGGCGAGAAAAACTGTTTTT.

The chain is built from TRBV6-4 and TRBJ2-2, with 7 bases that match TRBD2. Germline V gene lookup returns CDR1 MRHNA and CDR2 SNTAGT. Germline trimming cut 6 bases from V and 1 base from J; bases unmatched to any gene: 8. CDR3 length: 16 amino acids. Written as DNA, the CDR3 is TGTGCCAGCAGCCGAGAAGCGGGGTGGAACACCGGGGAGCTGTTTTTT. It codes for CASSREAGWNTGELFF.

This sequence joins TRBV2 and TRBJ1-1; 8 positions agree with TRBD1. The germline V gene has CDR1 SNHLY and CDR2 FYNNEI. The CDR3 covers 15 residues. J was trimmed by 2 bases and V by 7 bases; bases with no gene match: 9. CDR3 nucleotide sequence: TGTGCCAGCACCGCCAGCAGGGGGCGAAACACTGAAGCTTTCTTT. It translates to CASTASRGRNTEAFF.

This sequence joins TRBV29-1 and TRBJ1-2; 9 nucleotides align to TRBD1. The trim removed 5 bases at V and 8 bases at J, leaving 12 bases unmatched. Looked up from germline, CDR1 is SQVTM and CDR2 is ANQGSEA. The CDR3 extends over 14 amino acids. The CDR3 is CSVPDWTGERGYTF. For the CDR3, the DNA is TGCAGCGTTCCAGACTGGACAGGGGAGAGGGGCTACACCTTC.